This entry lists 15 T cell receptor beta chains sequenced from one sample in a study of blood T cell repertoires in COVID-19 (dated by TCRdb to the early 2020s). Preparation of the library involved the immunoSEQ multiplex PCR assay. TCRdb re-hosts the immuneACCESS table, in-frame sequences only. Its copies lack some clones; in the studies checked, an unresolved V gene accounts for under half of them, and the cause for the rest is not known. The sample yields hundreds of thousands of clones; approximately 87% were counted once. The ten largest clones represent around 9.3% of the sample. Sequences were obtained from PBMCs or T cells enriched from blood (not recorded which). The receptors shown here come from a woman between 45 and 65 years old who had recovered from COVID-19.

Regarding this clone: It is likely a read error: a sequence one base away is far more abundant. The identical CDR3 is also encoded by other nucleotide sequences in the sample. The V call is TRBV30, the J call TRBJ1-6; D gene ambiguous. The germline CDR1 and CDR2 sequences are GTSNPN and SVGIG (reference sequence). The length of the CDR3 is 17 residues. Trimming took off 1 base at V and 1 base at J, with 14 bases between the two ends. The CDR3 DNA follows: TGTGCCTGGAGTGCACGAGGTTCATATTCCTATAATTCACCCCTCCACTTT. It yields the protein CAWSARGSYSYNSPLHF.

The CDR3 DNA sequence: TGTGCCAGCAGCCAAGCCGGGACAAACTATGGCTACACCTTC. Its translation is CASSQAGTNYGYTF. J is TRBJ1-2 and V is TRBV3-1 (or the pseudogene TRBV3-2); possible D gene TRBD1, 6 bases. Deletions cut 1 base from V and 2 bases from J, with 8 bases between. The germline gives CDR1 LGHDT, CDR2 YNNKEL (reference sequence). The CDR3 is made up of 14 amino acids.

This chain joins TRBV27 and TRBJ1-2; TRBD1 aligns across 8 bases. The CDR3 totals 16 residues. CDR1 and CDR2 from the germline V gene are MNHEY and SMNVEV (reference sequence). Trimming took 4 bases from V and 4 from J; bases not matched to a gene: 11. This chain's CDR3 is CASSSRDRSGLYGYTF. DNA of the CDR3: TGTGCCAGCAGTTCTCGGGACAGGAGTGGTCTCTATGGCTACACCTTC.

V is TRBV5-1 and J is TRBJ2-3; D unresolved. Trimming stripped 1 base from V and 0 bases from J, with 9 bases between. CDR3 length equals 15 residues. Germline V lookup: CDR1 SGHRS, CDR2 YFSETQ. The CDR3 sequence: CASSLPRASTDTQYF. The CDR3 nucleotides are TGCGCCAGCAGCTTGCCCCGAGCTAGCACAGATACGCAGTATTTT.

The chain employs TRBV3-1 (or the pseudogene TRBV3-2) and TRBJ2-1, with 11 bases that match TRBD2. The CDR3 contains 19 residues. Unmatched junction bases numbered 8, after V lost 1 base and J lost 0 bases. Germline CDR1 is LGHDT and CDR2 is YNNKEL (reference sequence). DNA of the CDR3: TGTGCCAGCAGCCAAGCTCTAGCGGGGGGCTCCAGCTCCTACAATGAGCAGTTCTTC. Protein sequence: CASSQALAGGSSSYNEQFF.

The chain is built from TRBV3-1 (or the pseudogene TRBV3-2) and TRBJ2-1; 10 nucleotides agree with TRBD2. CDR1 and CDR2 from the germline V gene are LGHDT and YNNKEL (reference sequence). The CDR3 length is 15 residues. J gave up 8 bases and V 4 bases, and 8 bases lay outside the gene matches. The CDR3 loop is CASSRRLAGGDEQFF. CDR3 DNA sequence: TGTGCCAGCAGCCGCCGACTAGCGGGTGGCGATGAGCAGTTCTTC.

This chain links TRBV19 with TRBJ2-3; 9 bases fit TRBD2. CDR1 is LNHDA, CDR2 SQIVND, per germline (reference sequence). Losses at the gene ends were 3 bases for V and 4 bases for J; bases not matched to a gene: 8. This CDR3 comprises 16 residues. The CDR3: CASSIALAGPADTQYF. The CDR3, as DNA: TGTGCCAGTAGTATTGCCCTAGCGGGGCCCGCAGATACGCAGTATTTT.

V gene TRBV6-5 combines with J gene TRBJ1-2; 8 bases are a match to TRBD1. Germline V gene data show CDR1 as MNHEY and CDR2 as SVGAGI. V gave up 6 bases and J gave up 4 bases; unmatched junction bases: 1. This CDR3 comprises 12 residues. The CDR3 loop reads CASRTGAYGYTF. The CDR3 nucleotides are TGTGCCAGCAGGACAGGGGCCTATGGCTACACCTTC.

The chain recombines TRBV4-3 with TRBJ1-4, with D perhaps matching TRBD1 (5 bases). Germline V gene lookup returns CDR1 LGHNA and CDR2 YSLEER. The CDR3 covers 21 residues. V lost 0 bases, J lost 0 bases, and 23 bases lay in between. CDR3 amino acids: CASSQDYPAGRSIATNEKLFF. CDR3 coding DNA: TGCGCCAGCAGCCAAGATTACCCGGCAGGGCGATCGATTGCAACTAATGAAAAACTGTTTTTT.

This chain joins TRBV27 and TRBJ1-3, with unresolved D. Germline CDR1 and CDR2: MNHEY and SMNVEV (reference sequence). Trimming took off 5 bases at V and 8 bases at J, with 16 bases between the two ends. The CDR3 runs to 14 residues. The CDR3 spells CASSLSGPWDTIYF. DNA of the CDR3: TGTGCCAGCAGTCTCTCGGGTCCATGGGACACCATATATTTT.

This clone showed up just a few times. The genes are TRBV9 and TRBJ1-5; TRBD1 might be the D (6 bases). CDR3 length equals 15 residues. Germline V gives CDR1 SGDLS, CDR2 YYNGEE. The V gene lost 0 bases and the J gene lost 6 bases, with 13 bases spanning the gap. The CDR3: CASSVGEGGVQPQHF. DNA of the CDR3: TGTGCCAGCAGCGTAGGCGAAGGGGGAGTTCAGCCCCAGCATTTT.

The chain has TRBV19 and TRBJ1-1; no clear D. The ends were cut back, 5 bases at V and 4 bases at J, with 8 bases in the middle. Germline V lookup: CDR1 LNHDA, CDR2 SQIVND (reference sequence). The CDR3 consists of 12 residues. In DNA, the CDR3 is TGTGCCAGTAGTTTGGCCCCCACTGAAGCTTTCTTT. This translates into CASSLAPTEAFF.

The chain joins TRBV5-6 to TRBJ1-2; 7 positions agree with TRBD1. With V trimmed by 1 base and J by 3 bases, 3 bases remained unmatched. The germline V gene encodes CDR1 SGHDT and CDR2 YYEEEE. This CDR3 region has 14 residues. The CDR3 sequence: CASSLTDRDYGYTF. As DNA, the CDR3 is TGTGCCAGCAGCTTGACTGACAGGGACTATGGCTACACCTTC.

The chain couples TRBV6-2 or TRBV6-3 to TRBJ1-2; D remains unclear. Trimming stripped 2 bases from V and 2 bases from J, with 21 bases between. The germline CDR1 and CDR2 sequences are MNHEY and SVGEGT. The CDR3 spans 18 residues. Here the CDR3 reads CASSYQKRLLRLNYGYTF. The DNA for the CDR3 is TGTGCCAGCAGTTACCAGAAGAGGTTGTTACGGCTAAACTATGGCTACACCTTC.

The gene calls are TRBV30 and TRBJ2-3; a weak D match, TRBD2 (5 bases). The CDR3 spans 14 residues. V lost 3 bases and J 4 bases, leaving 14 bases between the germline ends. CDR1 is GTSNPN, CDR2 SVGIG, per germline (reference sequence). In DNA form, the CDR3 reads TGTGCCTGGAGCGGTAGCGCAGGACCAGATACGCAGTATTTT. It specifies CAWSGSAGPDTQYF.